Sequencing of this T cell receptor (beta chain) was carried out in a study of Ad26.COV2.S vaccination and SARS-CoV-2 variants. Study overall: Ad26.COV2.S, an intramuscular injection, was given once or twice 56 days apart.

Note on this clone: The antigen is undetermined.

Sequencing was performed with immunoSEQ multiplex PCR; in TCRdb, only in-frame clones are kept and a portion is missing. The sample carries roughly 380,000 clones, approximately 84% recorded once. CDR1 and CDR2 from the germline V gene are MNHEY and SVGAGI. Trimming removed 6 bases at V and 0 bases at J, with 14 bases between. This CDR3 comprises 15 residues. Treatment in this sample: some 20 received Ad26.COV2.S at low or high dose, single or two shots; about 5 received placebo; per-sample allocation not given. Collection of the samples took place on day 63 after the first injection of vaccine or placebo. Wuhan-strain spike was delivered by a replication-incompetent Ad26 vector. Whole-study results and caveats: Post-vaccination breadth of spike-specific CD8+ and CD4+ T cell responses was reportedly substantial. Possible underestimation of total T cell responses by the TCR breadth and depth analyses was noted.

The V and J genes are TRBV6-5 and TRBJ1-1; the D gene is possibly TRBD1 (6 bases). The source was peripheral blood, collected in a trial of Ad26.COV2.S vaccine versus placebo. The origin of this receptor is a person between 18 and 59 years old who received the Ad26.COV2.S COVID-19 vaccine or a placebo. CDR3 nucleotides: TGTGCCAGCAGGATTAGGGGGAAAGTGAACACTGAAGCTTTCTTT. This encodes CASRIRGKVNTEAFF.